One and the same sample provided the 30 T cell receptor beta chains below, sequenced in a study of vaccination and CD4 T cells after COVID-19. Sequencing of cultured CD4+ T cell DNA used the Oncomine TCR Beta short-read assay. A single record per CDR3 protein comes from TCRdb applying MiXCR to the PCR reads. Here the sample spans 7,000 or so distinct CDR3 sequences, around 33% being singletons. Which antigens these TCRs recognize remains unknown. Specified treatment: roughly ten-day PBMC culture with coronavirus spike peptide pools or control peptides (ViraFEST assay). It was before the COVID-19 pandemic (2011-2018) that the unexposed donor's CD4+ T cells were collected. Sample: CD4+ T cells from blood, cultured in vitro. These receptors were obtained from a human donor in good health.

This clonotype appeared a few times. This chain links TRBV10-3 with TRBJ1-6, with D maybe TRBD1 (6 bases). Trimming took off 0 bases at V and 7 bases at J, with 10 bases between the two ends. Germline V gene data show CDR1 as ENHRY and CDR2 as SYGVKD. This CDR3 is 15 amino acids long. The CDR3 protein is CAISESDRNNSPLHF. For the CDR3, the DNA is TGTGCCATCAGTGAGTCGGACAGAAACAATTCACCCCTCCACTTT.

This clonotype has only one observation. The CDR3 loop reads CASRHGVQAYEQYF. CDR3 nucleotide sequence: TGTGCCAGCAGGCACGGGGTTCAGGCGTACGAGCAGTACTTC. The chain couples TRBV2 to TRBJ2-7; TRBD2 might be the D (5 bases). Germline assignment: CDR1 SNHLY and CDR2 FYNNEI. CDR3 length: 14 residues. Between the trimmed V and J ends, which lost 6 bases and 4 bases, there was a span of 16 bases.

This sequence joins TRBV4-1 and TRBJ1-1; possibly TRBD1 for D (5 bases). CDR1 MGHRA and CDR2 YSYEKL come from the germline V gene. The CDR3 has 16 residues. V shed 1 base and J shed 5 bases, with 17 bases lying between them. The CDR3 nucleotides read TGCGCCAGCAGCCAAGGAATTGGTCCGGGGGGTACTGAAGCTTTCTTT. This sequence encodes CASSQGIGPGGTEAFF.

This clonotype was picked up a small number of times. This chain joins TRBV7-6 and TRBJ1-1; no firm D call. V lost 1 base and J lost 2, with 11 bases in between. CDR3 length: 15 amino acids. CDR1 and CDR2 (germline): SGHVS, FNYEAQ. CDR3 amino acids: CASSLEAGRNTEAFF. The CDR3 bases are TGTGCCAGCAGCTTAGAGGCTGGAAGAAACACTGAAGCTTTCTTT.

This clonotype was counted only a few times. The J gene is TRBJ1-6, the V gene TRBV11-2, with D unresolved. Trimming stripped 5 bases from V and 9 bases from J, with 14 bases between. Germline CDR1 is SGHAT and CDR2 is FQNNGV. The CDR3 consists of 14 residues. CDR3 region: CASSRLDSFSPLHF. CDR3 coding DNA: TGTGCCAGCAGCCGTCTGGATAGCTTTTCACCCCTCCACTTT.

The rearrangement joins TRBV6-4 to TRBJ2-3, with 8 nucleotides matching TRBD2. Germline V CDR1 and CDR2: MRHNA, SNTAGT. The CDR3 loop spans 15 amino acids. J gave up 2 bases and V 0 bases, and 1 base lay outside the gene matches. The CDR3 DNA sequence: TGTGCCAGCAGTGACTCCGGGGGGGCCACAGATACGCAGTATTTT. Translated: CASSDSGGATDTQYF.

This rearrangement joins TRBV29-1 to TRBJ2-7, with 10 bases aligning to TRBD2. The CDR3 contains 13 residues. The germline gives CDR1 SQVTM, CDR2 ANQGSEA. The V segment lost 7 bases and the J segment 7 bases; nucleotides outside the gene matches: 10. The CDR3 DNA follows: TGCAGCGCTGTTCTAGCGGGGGTTTGGGAGCAGTACTTC. Protein: CSAVLAGVWEQYF.

The chain joins TRBV29-1 to TRBJ1-2; D is undetermined. V shed 6 bases and J shed 6 bases, with 8 bases lying between them. CDR3 length: 10 amino acids. The V gene's germline CDR1 is SQVTM and CDR2 ANQGSEA. This CDR3 is CSVTSNGYTF. The CDR3 DNA sequence: TGCAGCGTCACCTCCAATGGCTACACCTTC.

The chain's CDR3 is CASSLSSGTEYGYTF. The CDR3 DNA reads TGTGCCAGCAGCTTATCCTCCGGGACAGAATATGGCTACACCTTC. The genes are TRBV7-9 and TRBJ1-2, with 7 bases identical to TRBD1. After removal of 2 bases from V and 5 bases from J, the junction contained 8 bases not matched to a gene. The CDR3 is made up of 15 amino acids. Per germline, CDR1 SEHNR and CDR2 FQNEAQ (reference sequence). The complete variable domain, with remaining parts taken from reference TRBV7-9 and TRBJ1-2, reads DTGVSQNPRHKITKRGQNVTFRCDPISEHNRLYWYRQTLGQGPEFLTYFQNEAQLEKSRLLSDRFSAERPKGSFSTLEIQRTEQGDSAMYLCASSLSSGTEYGYTFGSGTRLTVV.

The V call is TRBV24-1, the J call TRBJ2-2; D unresolved. The length of the CDR3 is 13 residues. V was pared by 4 bases and J by 8 bases, with 10 bases between. Germline lookup yields CDR1 KGHDR and CDR2 SFDVKD. The CDR3 loop is CATSDHGRGELFF. CDR3 nucleotides: TGTGCCACCAGTGACCACGGACGTGGGGAGCTGTTTTTT.

The sample holds a few counts of this clonotype. This chain links TRBV11-3 with TRBJ2-7; a possible D gene is TRBD1 (6 bases). The CDR3 is made up of 14 amino acids. From germline, CDR1 is SGHNT and CDR2 YENEEA. The V end lost 0 bases, the J end lost 5 bases, and 11 bases lay between the germline ends. The CDR3 is CASSLDANRDEQYF. For the CDR3, the DNA is TGTGCCAGCAGCTTAGACGCAAACAGGGACGAGCAGTACTTC.

This chain links TRBV27 with TRBJ1-2, with D unresolved. The germline V and J ends were trimmed by 6 bases and 1 base, with 12 bases remaining between them. This CDR3 has 14 residues. Germline assignment: CDR1 MNHEY and CDR2 SMNVEV (reference sequence). The CDR3 DNA reads as TGTGCCAGCAGAAGTGGTAGTGTTAACTATGGCTACACCTTC. This translates into CASRSGSVNYGYTF.

V is TRBV29-1 and J is TRBJ2-1, with D possibly TRBD2 on 6 matching bases. V was cut by 6 bases and J by 8 bases, with 20 bases left in between. Germline V CDR1 and CDR2: SQVTM, ANQGSEA. The length of the CDR3 is 14 residues. The CDR3 DNA reads as TGCAGCGTCGGGTCGTCGGGACTCCGAGATGAGCAGTTCTTC. Protein: CSVGSSGLRDEQFF.

The gene calls are TRBV2 and TRBJ2-1; D unresolved. Trimming removed 2 bases at V and 8 bases at J, with 7 bases between. CDR3 length: 12 amino acids. Germline values: CDR1 SNHLY, CDR2 FYNNEI. The CDR3 region has the DNA TGTGCCAGCAGTGAACGTGGGGATGAGCAGTTCTTC. Translating gives CASSERGDEQFF.

This rearrangement joins TRBV6-1 to TRBJ1-6; 8 bases are shared with TRBD1. J was trimmed by 0 bases and V by 6 bases; bases with no gene match: 10. Germline loops: CDR1 MNHNS, CDR2 SASEGT. The CDR3 spans 18 residues. CDR3 loop: CASSSGQATSSYNSPLHF. The CDR3 DNA reads as TGTGCCAGCAGCTCGGGACAGGCAACTAGCTCCTATAATTCACCCCTCCACTTT.

This clonotype appeared a few times. CDR3 residues: CASGGTGDEKLFF. CDR3 bases: TGTGCCAGCGGGGGGACAGGGGATGAAAAACTGTTTTTT. V gene TRBV6-4 combines with J gene TRBJ1-4; 10 bases are a match to TRBD1. The germline CDR1 and CDR2 sequences are MRHNA and SNTAGT. V was clipped by 8 bases and J by 6 bases; unmatched bases: 3. CDR3 length equals 13 residues.

The chain is built from TRBV6-5 and TRBJ1-2; D gene uncertain. This CDR3 has 15 residues. Germline lookup yields CDR1 MNHEY and CDR2 SVGAGI. V was trimmed by 7 bases and J by 4 bases, leaving 19 bases between them. The DNA of the CDR3 is TGTGCCAGCACTTATCTTGGGTCCCGACTCTATGGCTACACCTTC. Amino acid sequence: CASTYLGSRLYGYTF.

Only a few counts were recorded for this clonotype. The V call is TRBV27, the J call TRBJ2-7; 10 nucleotides match TRBD1. This CDR3 spans 14 amino acids. With 3 bases clipped from V and 4 bases from J, the junction kept 3 bases outside the gene matches. Germline V gene lookup returns CDR1 MNHEY and CDR2 SMNVEV (reference sequence). CDR3 sequence reads: CASSLGQGRYEQYF. DNA for the CDR3: TGTGCCAGCAGTTTGGGACAGGGGAGATACGAGCAGTACTTC.

V gene TRBV19 combines with J gene TRBJ1-5; D is undetermined. The germline V gene encodes CDR1 LNHDA and CDR2 SQIVND (reference sequence). This CDR3 has 13 residues. Trimming shortened V by 9 bases and J by 3 bases, and 12 bases separated the two germline ends. The CDR3 DNA reads as TGTGCCAGAAGTCCCGCCTCCAATCAGCCCCAGCATTTT. This encodes CARSPASNQPQHF.

This clonotype has more than one count but fewer than ten. This chain links TRBV5-1 with TRBJ1-2; unclear D gene. Germline CDR1 is SGHRS and CDR2 is YFSETQ. Between the trimmed V and J ends, which lost 1 base and 0 bases, there was a span of 7 bases. The CDR3 loop spans 14 amino acids. CDR3 residues: CASSLTSSNYGYTF. CDR3 nucleotides: TGCGCCAGCAGCTTGACCTCATCTAACTATGGCTACACCTTC.

This clonotype showed up just a few times. This chain links TRBV5-1 with TRBJ1-5, with TRBD1 matching over 9 bases. In germline, CDR1 is SGHRS, CDR2 YFSETQ. This CDR3 contains 17 residues. The junction had 10 bases not matched to a gene; V was cut back by 4 bases and J by 2 bases. CDR3 DNA sequence: TGCGCCAGCAGCCCGTTAAAGACAGGGGGAGGCAATCAGCCCCAGCATTTT. It specifies CASSPLKTGGGNQPQHF.

This clonotype was seen a few times. The chain carries TRBV7-3 and TRBJ1-2, with D uncertain. Germline V gene sequence: CDR1 SGHTA, CDR2 FQGTGA. CDR3 length: 11 residues. V was trimmed by 5 bases and J by 5 bases, leaving 6 bases between them. The DNA of the CDR3 is TGTGCCAGCAGCGAGGGATATGGCTACACCTTC. Its protein product is CASSEGYGYTF.

This clonotype appeared a single time. J is TRBJ1-5 and V is TRBV30; no firm D call. Trimming stripped 0 bases from V and 0 bases from J, with 9 bases between. This CDR3 spans 15 amino acids. Per germline, CDR1 GTSNPN and CDR2 SVGIG (reference sequence). In DNA form, the CDR3 reads TGTGCCTGGAGTGTTGGGCAGCTTAGCAATCAGCCCCAGCATTTT. Protein product: CAWSVGQLSNQPQHF. The whole variable domain, filled in from reference TRBV30 and TRBJ1-5, reads SQTIHQWPATLVQPVGSPLSLECTVEGTSNPNLYWYRQAAGRGLQLLFYSVGIGQISSEVPQNLSASRPQDRQFILSSKKLLLSDSGFYLCAWSVGQLSNQPQHFGDGTRLSIL.

This chain connects TRBV20-1 to TRBJ1-1; no clear D gene. CDR3 length: 11 amino acids. Germline loops: CDR1 DFQATT, CDR2 SNEGSKA (reference sequence). Trimming took off 7 bases at V and 1 base at J, with 7 bases between the two ends. This CDR3 is CSVRRNTEAFF. CDR3 nucleotides: TGCAGTGTTAGGCGGAACACTGAAGCTTTCTTT.

Points on this clonotype: The germline gene is not matched at one end of the junction; a read error may be the cause. V is TRBV7-7 and J is TRBJ2-1; 8 bases match TRBD2. Looked up from germline, CDR1 is SSHAT and CDR2 is FNYEAQ (reference sequence). The CDR3 is 17 amino acids. CDR3 sequence (DNA): TGTGCTAGCAGCTTACTTGGAGCGGGGGCCGGTTTAGATGAGCAGTTCTTC. Translating gives CASSLLGAGAGLDEQFF.

The chain recombines TRBV11-2 with TRBJ2-3, with 12 bases identical to TRBD2. Germline V lookup: CDR1 SGHAT, CDR2 FQNNGV. V shed 5 bases, J shed 6 bases, and the junction held 9 bases outside the gene matches. There are 16 residues in the CDR3. In nucleotides, the CDR3 is TGTGCCAGCAGCCCTAGCGGGGGGGCCGGGGTGGATACGCAGTATTTT. Its translation is CASSPSGGAGVDTQYF. Drawing the rest from reference TRBV11-2 and TRBJ2-3, the complete variable domain is EAGVAQSPRYKIIEKRQSVAFWCNPISGHATLYWYQQILGQGPKLLIQFQNNGVVDDSQLPKDRFSAERLKGVDSTLKIQPAKLEDSAVYLCASSPSGGAGVDTQYFGPGTRLTVL.

The gene calls are TRBV30 and TRBJ1-5; D is unclear. Germline CDR1 is GTSNPN and CDR2 is SVGIG (reference sequence). V lost 0 bases, J lost 7 bases, and 16 bases lay in between. The CDR3 extends over 15 amino acids. In DNA form, the CDR3 reads TGTGCCTGGAGTGTACAACCCCTGGGGATGCAGCCCCAGCATTTT. Its protein product is CAWSVQPLGMQPQHF.

This clonotype was observed a few times. V gene TRBV27 combines with J gene TRBJ1-1, with D perhaps matching TRBD1 (5 bases). CDR3 length: 15 residues. The ends were cut back, 2 bases at V and 4 bases at J, with 14 bases in the middle. CDR1 and CDR2 from the germline V gene are MNHEY and SMNVEV (reference sequence). This CDR3 is CASSLIRTMGTEAFF. The CDR3, as DNA: TGTGCCAGCAGTTTAATTCGGACAATGGGCACTGAAGCTTTCTTT.

This clonotype has a single count. The conserved final phenylalanine or tryptophan is absent from the CDR3, which likely points to a read error. This chain joins TRBV7-9 and TRBJ1-2; tentative D call: TRBD1 (6 bases). Germline V CDR1 and CDR2: SEHNR, FQNEAQ (reference sequence). This CDR3 has 14 amino acids. V dropped 4 bases and J dropped 6 bases, with 15 bases sitting between them. CDR3 loop: CASSSRTDLNGYTL. The DNA of the CDR3 is TGTGCCAGCAGCTCACGGACAGATCTTAATGGCTACACCCTC.

This clonotype was recorded a few times. This rearrangement joins TRBV6-5 to TRBJ1-1, with D unclear. Germline values: CDR1 MNHEY, CDR2 SVGAGI. The CDR3 loop spans 14 amino acids. Between the trimmed V and J ends, which lost 0 bases and 5 bases, there was a span of 10 bases. CDR3 DNA sequence: TGTGCCAGCAGTTACTCATCCGGGAGGACTGAAGCTTTCTTT. Its translation is CASSYSSGRTEAFF.